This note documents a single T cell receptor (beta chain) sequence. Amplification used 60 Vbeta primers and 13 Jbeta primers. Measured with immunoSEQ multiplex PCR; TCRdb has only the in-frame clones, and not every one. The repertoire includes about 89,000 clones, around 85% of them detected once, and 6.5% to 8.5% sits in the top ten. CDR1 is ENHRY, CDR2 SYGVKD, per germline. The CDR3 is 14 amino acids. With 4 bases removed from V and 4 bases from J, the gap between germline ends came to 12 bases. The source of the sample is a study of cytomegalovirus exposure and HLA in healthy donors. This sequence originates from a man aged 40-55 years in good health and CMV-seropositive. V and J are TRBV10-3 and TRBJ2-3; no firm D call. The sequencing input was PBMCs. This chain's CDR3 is CAISGAYPPDTQYF. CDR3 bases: TGTGCCATCAGTGGAGCCTACCCCCCAGATACGCAGTATTTT.